The 22 T cell receptor beta chains below come from one sample, sequenced in a study of shared clonotypes between healthy human individuals. Sequencing used immunoSEQ multiplex PCR; TCRdb keeps in-frame clones, though not all of them. The sample consists of some 2.3 million clones, more than 80% of them appearing once. The sample comprised naive CD4+ T cells from PBMCs. Indicated subset: CD45RA+ positively selected. Receptors were obtained from a man aged 18 to 30 in good health. Some clones in this sample may be carry-over from other donors' samples.

The chain carries TRBV7-9 and TRBJ2-5, with 8 bases aligning to TRBD1. V gave up 4 bases and J gave up 0 bases; unmatched junction bases: 7. CDR3 length: 16 residues. Germline V CDR1 and CDR2: SEHNR, FQNEAQ (reference sequence). The CDR3 protein is CASSSGQGSYQETQYF. The CDR3 DNA follows: TGTGCCAGCAGCTCAGGACAGGGATCGTACCAAGAGACCCAGTACTTC.

Comments on this clone: Other DNA sequences in the sample encode the same CDR3. CDR3 residues: CASSSQGHTEAFF. Written as DNA, the CDR3 is TGTGCCAGCAGCTCACAGGGACACACTGAAGCTTTCTTT. V and J are TRBV7-2 and TRBJ1-1, with a possible D match to TRBD1 (6 bases). The CDR3 extends over 13 amino acids. V shed 4 bases and J shed 3 bases, with 9 bases lying between them. The germline V gene encodes CDR1 SGHTA and CDR2 FQGNSA.

This chain joins TRBV19 and TRBJ2-1; 12 positions match TRBD2. Germline lookup yields CDR1 LNHDA and CDR2 SQIVND (reference sequence). Trimming took 3 bases from V and 9 from J; bases not matched to a gene: 6. This CDR3 spans 15 amino acids. This CDR3 reads CASSMTSGSPGEQFF. CDR3 sequence (DNA): TGTGCCAGTAGTATGACTAGCGGGAGTCCCGGTGAGCAGTTCTTC.

V and J are TRBV4-1 and TRBJ1-4; no definite D call. Germline CDR1 reads MGHRA; CDR2 reads YSYEKL. V was trimmed by 4 bases and J by 7 bases, leaving 10 bases between them. This CDR3 comprises 13 residues. CDR3 sequence: CASSRARLEKLFF. CDR3 DNA sequence: TGCGCCAGCAGCCGAGCGCGACTTGAAAAACTGTTTTTT.

A single count supports this clone. The rearrangement uses TRBV29-1 and TRBJ2-1; 9 bases agree with TRBD2. The germline V gene has CDR1 SQVTM and CDR2 ANQGSEA. After removal of 5 bases from V and 6 bases from J, the junction contained 5 bases not matched to a gene. The CDR3 covers 13 residues. CDR3 coding DNA: TGCAGCGTTTGTTGGCGGGAGGGCAATGAGCAGTTCTTC. Protein: CSVCWREGNEQFF.

V and J are TRBV11-2 and TRBJ1-4; 8 bases agree with TRBD1. CDR3 length: 17 residues. V trimming: 6 bases; J trimming: 7 bases; junction bases outside the gene matches: 16. CDR1 is SGHAT and CDR2 is FQNNGV in the germline V gene. This CDR3 is CASRRGQGSRIGEKLFF. Here the CDR3 DNA reads TGTGCCAGCAGACGCGGACAGGGCAGTCGGATTGGTGAAAAACTGTTTTTT.

The rearrangement uses TRBV5-4 and TRBJ1-3, with D possibly matching TRBD1 (5 bases). Germline V lookup: CDR1 SGHNT, CDR2 YYREEE (reference sequence). The germline V and J ends were trimmed by 1 base and 2 bases, with 16 bases remaining between them. This CDR3 region has 17 residues. In DNA form, the CDR3 reads TGTGCCAGCAGCTTGTGGGGGGGTGCCCAGACTGGAAACACCATATATTTT. Protein sequence: CASSLWGGAQTGNTIYF.

Comments on this clone: This sample includes further DNA sequences coding for the same CDR3. The chain couples TRBV6-5 to TRBJ1-2; D not certain. The CDR3 contains 12 residues. CDR1 is MNHEY, CDR2 SVGAGI, per germline. Trimming took 0 bases from V and 5 from J, leaving 4 bases between them. The CDR3 reads CASSYSGYGYTF. DNA of the CDR3: TGTGCCAGCAGTTACTCCGGTTATGGCTACACCTTC.

The rearrangement joins TRBV6-5 to TRBJ1-4; D might be TRBD1 (5 bases). The CDR3 has 15 residues. Trimming cost V 5 bases and J 8 bases, with 18 bases left between them. Looked up from germline, CDR1 is MNHEY and CDR2 is SVGAGI. CDR3 amino acids: CASSPDGTNSEKLFF. CDR3 in DNA: TGTGCCAGCAGTCCGGACGGGACGAATTCGGAAAAACTGTTTTTT.

V is TRBV7-2 and J is TRBJ2-1; no reliable D call. Trimming took off 2 bases at V and 2 bases at J, with 7 bases between the two ends. CDR1 and CDR2 (germline): SGHTA, FQGNSA. The CDR3 sequence is 14 residues long. CDR3 bases: TGTGCCAGCAGCTTACCTTCGGCCTACAATGAGCAGTTCTTC. Translation gives CASSLPSAYNEQFF.

The chain is built from TRBV4-1 and TRBJ1-5; D not certain. V was shortened by 5 bases and J by 3 bases, with 14 bases between the two germline ends. This CDR3 region has 15 residues. The germline CDR1 and CDR2 sequences are MGHRA and YSYEKL. The CDR3 region has the DNA TGCGCCAGCAGCTCTCTTGCCCCTTCCAATCAGCCCCAGCATTTT. It codes for CASSSLAPSNQPQHF.

The chain recombines TRBV28 with TRBJ1-1; D gene ambiguous. Germline lookup yields CDR1 MDHEN and CDR2 SYDVKM. CDR3 length equals 12 residues. The ends were cut back, 5 bases at V and 5 bases at J, with 9 bases in the middle. CDR3 amino acids: CASSLWATEAFF. The CDR3 coding sequence is TGTGCCAGCAGTCTGTGGGCGACTGAAGCTTTCTTT. Looking up the rest from reference TRBV28 and TRBJ1-1 gives the full variable domain: DVKVTQSSRYLVKRTGEKVFLECVQDMDHENMFWYRQDPGLGLRLIYFSYDVKMKEKGDIPEGYSVSREKKERFSLILESASTNQTSMYLCASSLWATEAFFGQGTRLTVV.

The rearrangement links TRBV5-1 to TRBJ2-7; the D gene is possibly TRBD2 (5 bases). Germline V gives CDR1 SGHRS, CDR2 YFSETQ. The CDR3 sequence is 15 residues long. V was shortened by 4 bases and J by 3 bases, with 17 bases between the two germline ends. CDR3 nucleotide sequence: TGCGCCAGCAGCCGGGTGGGGAGTTCGATCTACGAGCAGTACTTC. Encoded protein: CASSRVGSSIYEQYF.

V gene TRBV4-1 combines with J gene TRBJ1-4; 9 bases are a match to TRBD1. V was pared by 4 bases and J by 4 bases, with 4 bases of the junction left unmatched. CDR3 length equals 15 residues. Germline V lookup: CDR1 MGHRA, CDR2 YSYEKL. CDR3 in amino acids: CASSRGDRVNEKLFF. The CDR3, as DNA: TGCGCCAGCAGCCGAGGGGACAGGGTTAATGAAAAACTGTTTTTT.

The chain uses TRBV10-3 and TRBJ2-2, with 7 nucleotides matching TRBD1. The junction had 2 bases not matched to a gene; V was cut back by 0 bases and J by 7 bases. Germline V gene lookup returns CDR1 ENHRY and CDR2 SYGVKD. This CDR3 is 14 amino acids long. CDR3 in amino acids: CAISESTGIGELFF. The CDR3 DNA follows: TGTGCCATCAGTGAGTCGACAGGGATCGGGGAGCTGTTTTTT.

The J gene is TRBJ2-1, the V gene TRBV28; 9 bases are shared with TRBD2. In germline, CDR1 is MDHEN, CDR2 SYDVKM. The length of the CDR3 is 18 residues. J lost 9 bases, V lost 6 bases, and 21 bases had no gene match. The CDR3, as DNA: TGTGCCAGCAGCTCCCTCGGCGATGGAAGCGGGAGGTACGGTGAGCAGTTCTTC. This translates into CASSSLGDGSGRYGEQFF. Full variable domain (missing parts from reference TRBV28 and TRBJ2-1): DVKVTQSSRYLVKRTGEKVFLECVQDMDHENMFWYRQDPGLGLRLIYFSYDVKMKEKGDIPEGYSVSREKKERFSLILESASTNQTSMYLCASSSLGDGSGRYGEQFFGPGTRLTVL.

V and J are TRBV11-2 and TRBJ2-3; 8 bases are a match to TRBD2. The J segment lost 4 bases and the V segment lost 1 base, leaving 7 bases of the junction unmatched. There are 16 residues in the CDR3. Germline loops: CDR1 SGHAT, CDR2 FQNNGV. The CDR3 loop reads CASSLGRLASADTQYF. The CDR3 region has the DNA TGTGCCAGCAGCTTAGGACGACTAGCGAGCGCAGATACGCAGTATTTT.

The table lists this clone with a count of one. The same CDR3 is also encoded by other DNA sequences in this sample. The chain combines TRBV19 with TRBJ1-5; tentative D call: TRBD1 (6 bases). Trimming took 7 bases from V and 1 from J, leaving 14 bases between them. The V gene's germline CDR1 is LNHDA and CDR2 SQIVND (reference sequence). The CDR3 covers 15 residues. CDR3 bases: TGTGCCAGTACTTTGGGGGGGCGAAGCAATCAGCCCCAGCATTTT. It codes for CASTLGGRSNQPQHF.

This clone was picked up one time. The chain recombines TRBV2 with TRBJ1-5, with 7 bases matching TRBD1. The CDR3 is 14 residues long. After removal of 7 bases from V and 6 bases from J, the junction contained 9 bases not matched to a gene. Per germline, CDR1 SNHLY and CDR2 FYNNEI. In DNA form, the CDR3 reads TGTGCCAGCATCGAACAGGGGATCCCTCAGCCCCAGCATTTT. Protein: CASIEQGIPQPQHF.

This chain links TRBV2 with TRBJ2-1, with D perhaps TRBD2 (5 bases). The CDR3 runs to 14 residues. Germline CDR1 is SNHLY and CDR2 is FYNNEI. Between the trimmed V and J ends, which lost 5 bases and 4 bases, there was a span of 12 bases. CDR3 nucleotides: TGTGCCAGCAGTAACCTAGGAGGATACAATGAGCAGTTCTTC. Its translation: CASSNLGGYNEQFF.

This clone was recorded once. The chain recombines TRBV30 with TRBJ2-1; 10 bases are shared with TRBD2. This CDR3 comprises 13 residues. Germline V gene sequence: CDR1 GTSNPN, CDR2 SVGIG (reference sequence). CDR3 amino acids: CATEAGGPNEQFF. The CDR3 region has the DNA TGTGCTACCGAAGCGGGAGGGCCGAATGAGCAGTTCTTC.

V and J are TRBV11-1 and TRBJ2-1; either TRBD1 or TRBD2 may supply D (6 bases each). Germline CDR1 SGHAT, CDR2 FQDESV (reference sequence). Trimming removed 3 bases at V and 0 bases at J, with 21 bases between. The CDR3 runs to 19 residues. CDR3 loop: CASSFRSGGGYSSYNEQFF. The CDR3 coding sequence is TGTGCCAGCAGCTTCCGTTCCGGGGGCGGGTATAGCTCCTACAATGAGCAGTTCTTC.